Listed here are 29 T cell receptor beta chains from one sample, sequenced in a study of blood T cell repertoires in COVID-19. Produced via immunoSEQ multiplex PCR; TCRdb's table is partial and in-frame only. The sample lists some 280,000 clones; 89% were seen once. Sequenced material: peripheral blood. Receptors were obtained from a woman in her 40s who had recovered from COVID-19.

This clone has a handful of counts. The CDR3 reads CASRGGLADDTQYF. DNA of the CDR3: TGTGCCAGCAGGGGGGGACTAGCTGACGATACGCAGTATTTT. The chain links TRBV9 to TRBJ2-3, with TRBD2 matching over 9 bases. Unmatched junction bases numbered 7, after V lost 5 bases and J lost 6 bases. This CDR3 comprises 14 residues. Germline CDR1 and CDR2: SGDLS and YYNGEE.

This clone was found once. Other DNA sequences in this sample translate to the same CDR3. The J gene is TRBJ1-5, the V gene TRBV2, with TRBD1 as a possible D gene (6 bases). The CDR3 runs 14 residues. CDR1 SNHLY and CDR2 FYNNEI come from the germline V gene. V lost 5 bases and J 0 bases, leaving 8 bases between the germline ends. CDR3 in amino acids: CASSLQGSNQPQHF. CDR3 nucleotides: TGTGCCAGCAGTTTACAGGGTAGCAATCAGCCCCAGCATTTT.

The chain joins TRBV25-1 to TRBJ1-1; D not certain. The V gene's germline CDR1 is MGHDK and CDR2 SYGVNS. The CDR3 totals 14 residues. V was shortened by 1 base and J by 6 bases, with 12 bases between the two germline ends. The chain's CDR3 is CASSELGGSAEAFF. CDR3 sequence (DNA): TGTGCCAGCAGTGAATTGGGCGGGAGTGCTGAAGCTTTCTTT.

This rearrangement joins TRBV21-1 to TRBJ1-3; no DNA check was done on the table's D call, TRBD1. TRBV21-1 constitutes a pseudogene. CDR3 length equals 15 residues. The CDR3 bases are TGTGCCAGCAGCAGCCTCCAGGGAACTGGAAACACCATATATTTT. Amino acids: CASSSLQGTGNTIYF.

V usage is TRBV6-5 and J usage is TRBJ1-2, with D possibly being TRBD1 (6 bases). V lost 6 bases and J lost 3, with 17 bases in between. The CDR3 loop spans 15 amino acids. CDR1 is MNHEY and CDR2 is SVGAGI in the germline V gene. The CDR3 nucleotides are TGTGCCAGCAGGACCGGACAGCTGACTCACTATGGCTACACCTTC. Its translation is CASRTGQLTHYGYTF.

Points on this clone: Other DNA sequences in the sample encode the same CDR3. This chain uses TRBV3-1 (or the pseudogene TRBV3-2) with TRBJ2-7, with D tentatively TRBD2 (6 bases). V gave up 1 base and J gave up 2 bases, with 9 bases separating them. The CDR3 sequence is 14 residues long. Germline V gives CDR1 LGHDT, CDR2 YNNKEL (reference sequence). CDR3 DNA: TGTGCCAGCAGCCAAGTTGCGGGACCCTACGAGCAGTACTTC. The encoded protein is CASSQVAGPYEQYF.

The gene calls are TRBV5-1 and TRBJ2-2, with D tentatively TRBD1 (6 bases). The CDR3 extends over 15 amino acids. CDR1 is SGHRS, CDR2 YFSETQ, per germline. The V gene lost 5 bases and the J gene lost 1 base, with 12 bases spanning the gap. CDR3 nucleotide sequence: TGCGCCAGCAGTGTATCGGACAGGAACACCGGGGAGCTGTTTTTT. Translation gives CASSVSDRNTGELFF.

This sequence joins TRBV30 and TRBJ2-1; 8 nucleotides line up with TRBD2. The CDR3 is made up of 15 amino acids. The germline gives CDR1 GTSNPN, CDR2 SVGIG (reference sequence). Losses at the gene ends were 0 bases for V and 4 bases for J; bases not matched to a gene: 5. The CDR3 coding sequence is TGTGCCTGGAGTGTAATCGCGGGGGGATACAATGAGCAGTTCTTC. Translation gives CAWSVIAGGYNEQFF. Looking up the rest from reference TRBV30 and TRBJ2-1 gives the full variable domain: SQTIHQWPATLVQPVGSPLSLECTVEGTSNPNLYWYRQAAGRGLQLLFYSVGIGQISSEVPQNLSASRPQDRQFILSSKKLLLSDSGFYLCAWSVIAGGYNEQFFGPGTRLTVL.

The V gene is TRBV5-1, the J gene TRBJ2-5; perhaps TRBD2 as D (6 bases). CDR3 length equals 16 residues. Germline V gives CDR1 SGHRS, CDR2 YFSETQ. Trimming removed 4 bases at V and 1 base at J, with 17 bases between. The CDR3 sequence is CASSPPPAGPQETQYF. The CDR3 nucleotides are TGCGCCAGCAGCCCGCCTCCAGCGGGCCCCCAAGAGACCCAGTACTTC.

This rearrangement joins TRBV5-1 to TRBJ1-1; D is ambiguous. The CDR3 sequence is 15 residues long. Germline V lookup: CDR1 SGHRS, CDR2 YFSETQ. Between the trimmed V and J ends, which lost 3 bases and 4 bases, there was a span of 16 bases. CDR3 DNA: TGCGCCAGCAGCTCACTGCGGGGTGATGGCACTGAAGCTTTCTTT. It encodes CASSSLRGDGTEAFF.

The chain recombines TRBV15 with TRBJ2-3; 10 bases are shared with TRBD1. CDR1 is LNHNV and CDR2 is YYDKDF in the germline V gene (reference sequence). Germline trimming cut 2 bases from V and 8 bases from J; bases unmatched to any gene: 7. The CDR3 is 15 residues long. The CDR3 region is CATSRRQGASGTQYF. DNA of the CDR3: TGTGCCACCAGCAGAAGACAGGGGGCGTCGGGTACGCAGTATTTT.

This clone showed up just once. The CDR3 sequence is CASSLEGASTDTQYF. The CDR3 region has the DNA TGTGCCAGCAGCTTAGAGGGGGCTAGCACAGATACGCAGTATTTT. J is TRBJ2-3 and V is TRBV7-9, with 7 bases fitting TRBD1. V dropped 1 base and J dropped 0; count of bases not matched to a gene: 1. The V gene's germline CDR1 is SEHNR and CDR2 FQNEAQ (reference sequence). The length of the CDR3 is 15 residues.

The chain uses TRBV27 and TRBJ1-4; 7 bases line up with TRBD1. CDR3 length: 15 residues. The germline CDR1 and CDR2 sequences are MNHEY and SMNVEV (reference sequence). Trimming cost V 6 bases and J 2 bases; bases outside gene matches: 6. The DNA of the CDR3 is TGTGCCAGCAGGACAGGGACGAGCACTAATGAAAAACTGTTTTTT. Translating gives CASRTGTSTNEKLFF.

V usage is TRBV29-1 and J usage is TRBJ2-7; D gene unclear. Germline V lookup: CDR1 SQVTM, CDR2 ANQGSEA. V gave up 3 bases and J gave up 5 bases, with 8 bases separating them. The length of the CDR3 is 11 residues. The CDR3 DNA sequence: TGCAGCGTTGATTACTCTGACGAGCAGTACTTC. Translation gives CSVDYSDEQYF.

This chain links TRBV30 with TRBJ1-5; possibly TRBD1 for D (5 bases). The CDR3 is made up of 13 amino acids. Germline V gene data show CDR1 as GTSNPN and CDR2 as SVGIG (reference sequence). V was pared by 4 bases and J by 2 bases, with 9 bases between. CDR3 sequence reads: CAWTGGGNQPQHF. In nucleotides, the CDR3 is TGTGCCTGGACCGGAGGGGGCAATCAGCCCCAGCATTTT.

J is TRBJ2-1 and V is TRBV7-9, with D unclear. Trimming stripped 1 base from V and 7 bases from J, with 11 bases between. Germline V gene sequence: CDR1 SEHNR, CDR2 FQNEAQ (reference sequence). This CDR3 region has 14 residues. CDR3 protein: CASSLGGVGNEQFF. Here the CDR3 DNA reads TGTGCCAGCAGCTTAGGCGGCGTTGGTAATGAGCAGTTCTTC.

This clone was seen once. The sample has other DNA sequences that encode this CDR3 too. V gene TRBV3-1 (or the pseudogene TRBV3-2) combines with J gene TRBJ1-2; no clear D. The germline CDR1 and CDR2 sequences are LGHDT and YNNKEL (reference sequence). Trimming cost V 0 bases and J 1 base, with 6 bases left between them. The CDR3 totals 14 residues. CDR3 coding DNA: TGTGCCAGCAGCCAAGAGGGCAGTAACTATGGCTACACCTTC. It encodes CASSQEGSNYGYTF.

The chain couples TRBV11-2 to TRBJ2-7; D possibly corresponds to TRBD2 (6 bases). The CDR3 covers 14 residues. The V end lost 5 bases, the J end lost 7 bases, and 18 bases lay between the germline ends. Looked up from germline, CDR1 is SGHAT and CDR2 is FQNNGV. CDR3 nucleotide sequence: TGTGCCAGCAGCCTGGGACTCACCTTCGAGGAGCAGTACTTC. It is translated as CASSLGLTFEEQYF.

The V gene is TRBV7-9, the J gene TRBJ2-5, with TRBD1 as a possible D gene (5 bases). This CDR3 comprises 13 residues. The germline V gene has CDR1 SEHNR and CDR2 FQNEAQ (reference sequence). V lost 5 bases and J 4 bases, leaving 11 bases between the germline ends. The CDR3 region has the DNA TGTGCCAGCAGCGGGCAGCAGGGAGAGACCCAGTACTTC. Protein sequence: CASSGQQGETQYF. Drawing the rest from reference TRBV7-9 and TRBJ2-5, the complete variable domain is DTGVSQNPRHKITKRGQNVTFRCDPISEHNRLYWYRQTLGQGPEFLTYFQNEAQLEKSRLLSDRFSAERPKGSFSTLEIQRTEQGDSAMYLCASSGQQGETQYFGPGTRLLVL.

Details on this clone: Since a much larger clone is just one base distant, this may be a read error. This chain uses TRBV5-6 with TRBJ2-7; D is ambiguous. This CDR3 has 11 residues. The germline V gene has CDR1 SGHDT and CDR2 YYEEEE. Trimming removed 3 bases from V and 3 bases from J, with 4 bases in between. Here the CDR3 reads CASSSYYEQYF. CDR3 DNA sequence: TGTGCCAGCAGCTCCTACTACGAGCAGTACTTC.

CDR3 region: CASSLPGTSVNTQYF. The DNA of the CDR3 is TGTGCCAGCAGCTTACCCGGGACTAGCGTGAATACGCAGTATTTT. The chain links TRBV5-4 to TRBJ2-3, with 10 positions matching TRBD2. With 2 bases clipped from V and 7 bases from J, the junction kept 7 bases outside the gene matches. The length of the CDR3 is 15 residues. Germline V gene sequence: CDR1 SGHNT, CDR2 YYREEE (reference sequence).

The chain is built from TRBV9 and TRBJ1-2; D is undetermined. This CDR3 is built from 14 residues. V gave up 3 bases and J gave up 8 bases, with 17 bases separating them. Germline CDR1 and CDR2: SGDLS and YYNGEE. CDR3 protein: CASSGIETMEGYTF. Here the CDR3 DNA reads TGTGCCAGCAGCGGAATAGAAACAATGGAGGGCTACACCTTC.

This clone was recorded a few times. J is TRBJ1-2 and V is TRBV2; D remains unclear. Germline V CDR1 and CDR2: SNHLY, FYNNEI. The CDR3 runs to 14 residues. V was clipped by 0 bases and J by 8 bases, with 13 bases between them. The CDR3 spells CASSEAPPGGGYTF. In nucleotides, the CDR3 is TGTGCCAGCAGTGAAGCCCCCCCGGGAGGAGGCTACACCTTC.

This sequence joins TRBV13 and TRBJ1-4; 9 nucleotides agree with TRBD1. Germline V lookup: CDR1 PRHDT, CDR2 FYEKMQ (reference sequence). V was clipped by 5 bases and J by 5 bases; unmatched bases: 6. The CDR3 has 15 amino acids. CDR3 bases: TGTGCCAGCAGCGTTCAGGACAGGGGAAATGAAAAACTGTTTTTT. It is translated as CASSVQDRGNEKLFF.

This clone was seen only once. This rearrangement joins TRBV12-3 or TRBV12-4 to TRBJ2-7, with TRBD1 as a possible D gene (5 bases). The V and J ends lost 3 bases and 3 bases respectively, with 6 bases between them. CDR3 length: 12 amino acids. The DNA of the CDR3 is TGTGCCAGCAGTTTCACAGGCTACGAGCAGTACTTC. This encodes CASSFTGYEQYF.

CDR3 protein: CASSAIQGQSKNIQYF. CDR3 DNA: TGTGCCAGCAGTGCAATACAGGGGCAGAGTAAAAACATTCAGTACTTC. This chain connects TRBV27 to TRBJ2-4; TRBD1 matches at 7 bases. Germline V gene lookup returns CDR1 MNHEY and CDR2 SMNVEV (reference sequence). The CDR3 runs to 16 residues. The ends lost 5 bases at V and 4 bases at J; junction bases unmatched: 11.

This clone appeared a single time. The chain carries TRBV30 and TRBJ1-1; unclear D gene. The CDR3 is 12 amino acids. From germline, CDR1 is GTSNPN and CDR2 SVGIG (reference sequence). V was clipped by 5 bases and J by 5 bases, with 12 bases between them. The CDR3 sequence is CAWASGETEAFF. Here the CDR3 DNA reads TGTGCCTGGGCTAGCGGGGAAACTGAAGCTTTCTTT. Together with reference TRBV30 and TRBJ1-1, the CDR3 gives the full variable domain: SQTIHQWPATLVQPVGSPLSLECTVEGTSNPNLYWYRQAAGRGLQLLFYSVGIGQISSEVPQNLSASRPQDRQFILSSKKLLLSDSGFYLCAWASGETEAFFGQGTRLTVV.

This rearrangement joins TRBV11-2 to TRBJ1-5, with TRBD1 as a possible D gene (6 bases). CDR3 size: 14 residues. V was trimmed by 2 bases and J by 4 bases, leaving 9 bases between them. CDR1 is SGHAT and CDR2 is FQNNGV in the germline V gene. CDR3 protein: CASSLKGGNQPQHF. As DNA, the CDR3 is TGTGCCAGCAGCTTAAAGGGGGGGAATCAGCCCCAGCATTTT.

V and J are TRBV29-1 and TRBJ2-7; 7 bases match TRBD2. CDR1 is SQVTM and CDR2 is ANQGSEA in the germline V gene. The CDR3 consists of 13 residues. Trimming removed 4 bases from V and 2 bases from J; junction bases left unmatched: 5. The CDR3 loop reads CSVVLAGTYEQYF. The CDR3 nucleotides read TGCAGCGTTGTATTAGCGGGCACCTACGAGCAGTACTTC.